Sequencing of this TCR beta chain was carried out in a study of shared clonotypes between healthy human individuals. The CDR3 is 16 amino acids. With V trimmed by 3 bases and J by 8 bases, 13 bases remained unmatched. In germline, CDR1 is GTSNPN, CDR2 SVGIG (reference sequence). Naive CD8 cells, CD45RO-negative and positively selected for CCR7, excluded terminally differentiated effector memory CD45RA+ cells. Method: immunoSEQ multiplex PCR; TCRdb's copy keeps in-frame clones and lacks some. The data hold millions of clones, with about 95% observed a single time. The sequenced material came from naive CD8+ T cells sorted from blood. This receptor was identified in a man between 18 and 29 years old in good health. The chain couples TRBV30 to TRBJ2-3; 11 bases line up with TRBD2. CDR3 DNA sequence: TGTGCCTGGAGCCGGGGACTAGCGGAGTTGGGGTCTACGCAGTATTTT. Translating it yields CAWSRGLAELGSTQYF.